This record concerns one TCR beta chain sequence. This sample was included in a study of blood T cell repertoires in COVID-19. Clones were sequenced by immunoSEQ multiplex PCR, and TCRdb holds only the in-frame ones, with some missing. The sample consists of tens of thousands of clones, 88% of them appearing once. The V end lost 5 bases, the J end lost 0 bases, and 14 bases lay between the germline ends. The CDR3 sequence is 16 residues long. Germline values: CDR1 ENHRY, CDR2 SYGVKD. The chain is built from TRBV10-3 and TRBJ2-4; D possibly corresponds to TRBD1 (6 bases). Sequencing used peripheral blood. The TCR sequence derives from a middle-aged man with active COVID-19. This CDR3 reads CAISNGQPLAKNIQYF. The DNA of the CDR3 is TGTGCCATCAGTAACGGACAGCCGCTAGCCAAAAACATTCAGTACTTC.